This TCR beta chain originates from a study of shared clonotypes between healthy human individuals. Findings and limits, study-wide: Larger estimated richness was generally seen in naive subsets than in memory subsets. Incomplete sequencing of sorted subsets was indicated by rarefaction despite large depth. Sharing across four donors was highest in naive CD4 (roughly 5%) and lowest in memory CD8 (approximately 0.4%).

In regard to this clone: Its antigen is unidentified.

CDR3 length: 16 residues. Germline values: CDR1 MDHEN, CDR2 SYDVKM. Between the trimmed V and J ends, which lost 6 bases and 2 bases, there was a span of 20 bases. Naive CD8 isolation took CD45RO-negative cells positively selected for CCR7 and excluded terminally differentiated effector memory CD45RA+ cells. Investigators spread the genomic DNA of each subset evenly over several immunoSEQ plates. Profiling relied on immunoSEQ multiplex PCR, and the TCRdb table lists in-frame clones only, not all of them. The sample shows some 2 million clones, just under 95% of them seen only once. The specimen was naive CD8+ T cells sorted from blood. This chain uses TRBV28 with TRBJ2-7; D call uncertain. This receptor was taken from a man between 18 and 35 years old in good health. CDR3 loop: CASSRDSGHSTYEQYF. The CDR3 bases are TGTGCCAGCAGCCGAGATTCCGGGCACAGCACCTACGAGCAGTACTTC.